This TCR beta chain was identified during a study of T cell responses to AZD1222 COVID-19 vaccine. Comment on this clone: The antigen remains undetermined.

V was clipped by 5 bases and J by 2 bases, with 13 bases between them. This CDR3 region has 15 residues. Germline CDR1 LGHDT, CDR2 YNNKEL (reference sequence). Libraries were prepared by immunoSEQ multiplex PCR; TCRdb keeps only in-frame clonotypes and omits some of them. The sample includes 200,000 or so clones, roughly 92% of them seen just once. Overall study findings and caveats: Most donors were white British and more were female, and clonal diversity was possibly underestimated.

The material sequenced was peripheral blood, taken on day 0 of AZD1222 vaccination. This sequence joins TRBV3-1 (or the pseudogene TRBV3-2) and TRBJ1-3, with D uncertain. The sequence derives from an adult in good health. Here the CDR3 DNA reads TGTGCCAGCAGCACGAGCACCAGGACTGGAAACACCATATATTTT. Encoded protein: CASSTSTRTGNTIYF.